What follows are 27 T cell receptor beta chains derived from one specimen sequenced in a study of blood T cell repertoires in COVID-19. Here immunoSEQ multiplex PCR was the method, and the copy in TCRdb shows in-frame clones only, minus some. The table has 180,000 or so clones, roughly nine tenths seen once; the top ten hold 11%. Source material: peripheral blood. These TCRs come from a woman aged 55-70 years with COVID-19, enrolled during active disease.

The CDR3 protein is CAIKGTAYEQYF. The CDR3 nucleotides read TGTGCCATCAAAGGGACAGCCTACGAGCAGTACTTC. This chain links TRBV10-3 with TRBJ2-7; 7 nucleotides match TRBD1. J gave up 2 bases and V 7 bases, and 2 bases lay outside the gene matches. CDR1 is ENHRY, CDR2 SYGVKD, per germline. This CDR3 has 12 residues.

The chain is built from TRBV6-2 or TRBV6-3 and TRBJ2-1; tentative D call: TRBD1 (6 bases). Germline assignment: CDR1 MNHEY and CDR2 SVGEGT. The V and J ends lost 6 bases and 1 base respectively, with 10 bases between them. This CDR3 region has 14 residues. The CDR3: CASSLTGSYNEQFF. Here the CDR3 DNA reads TGTGCCAGCAGCCTGACAGGTTCCTACAATGAGCAGTTCTTC.

This chain joins TRBV6-5 and TRBJ1-1; D unclear. The germline V gene encodes CDR1 MNHEY and CDR2 SVGAGI. There are 13 residues in the CDR3. V was pared by 2 bases and J by 2 bases, with 6 bases between. CDR3 sequence: CASSYGGNTEAFF. The CDR3, as DNA: TGTGCCAGCAGTTACGGAGGTAACACTGAAGCTTTCTTT.

This sequence joins TRBV6-2 or TRBV6-3 and TRBJ1-5; no clear D. The CDR3 sequence is 15 residues long. The germline V gene encodes CDR1 MNHEY and CDR2 SVGEGT. Trimming left V 0 bases short and J 9 bases short, with 15 bases between. The CDR3 coding sequence is TGTGCCAGCAGTTACTCGATTCCAGGATACAGGCCCCAGCATTTT. Translated, it gives CASSYSIPGYRPQHF.

CDR3 nucleotide sequence: TGTGCCAGTAGTATGCTACAGGGTTTCGAGCAGTACTTC. Protein sequence: CASSMLQGFEQYF. This chain joins TRBV19 and TRBJ2-7, with a tentative D call TRBD1 (6 bases). Germline V gene lookup returns CDR1 LNHDA and CDR2 SQIVND (reference sequence). The CDR3 is made up of 13 amino acids. V lost 3 bases and J 6 bases, leaving 12 bases between the germline ends.

The CDR3, as DNA: TGTGCCAGCAGCCCTACAGGGGGCGGAGAGCAGTACTTC. It specifies CASSPTGGGEQYF. The V gene is TRBV6-6, the J gene TRBJ2-7, with 9 bases identical to TRBD1. The V gene's germline CDR1 is MNHNY and CDR2 SVGAGI (reference sequence). V was pared by 6 bases and J by 7 bases, with 7 bases of the junction left unmatched. The CDR3 consists of 13 residues.

This clone came up once. This chain uses TRBV30 with TRBJ2-7; tentatively, D is TRBD1 (5 bases). The CDR3 spans 14 residues. V was shortened by 2 bases and J by 3 bases, with 14 bases between the two germline ends. Germline CDR1 GTSNPN, CDR2 SVGIG (reference sequence). CDR3 region: CAWSTPGFVYEQYF. CDR3 DNA: TGTGCCTGGAGTACCCCAGGGTTCGTCTACGAGCAGTACTTC.

The rearrangement links TRBV12-3 or TRBV12-4 to TRBJ1-5; no firm D call. CDR3 length: 13 amino acids. V was clipped by 5 bases and J by 7 bases, with 12 bases between them. CDR3 coding DNA: TGTGCCAGCAGTCCGGGGATACAACAGCCCCAGCATTTT. Protein: CASSPGIQQPQHF.

For the CDR3, the DNA is TGTGCCAGCAGTTCATCACAGACAGGTAAGGGTGAAGCTTTCTTT. Amino acids: CASSSSQTGKGEAFF. The chain couples TRBV27 to TRBJ1-1; D might be TRBD1 (6 bases). Per germline, CDR1 MNHEY and CDR2 SMNVEV (reference sequence). Trimming pared 4 bases from V and 7 bases from J, leaving 19 bases between. CDR3 length equals 15 residues.

The chain has TRBV5-6 and TRBJ1-2, with TRBD1 as a possible D gene (5 bases). The CDR3 contains 16 residues. CDR1 SGHDT and CDR2 YYEEEE come from the germline V gene. With 0 bases removed from V and 4 bases from J, the gap between germline ends came to 16 bases. DNA for the CDR3: TGTGCCAGCAGCTTGGGGGTTGGCGACAGTAGCTATGGCTACACCTTC. Its translation is CASSLGVGDSSYGYTF.

This clone was seen a handful of times. CDR3 bases: TGTGCCAGCAGTTACCCAGCGGCCTTCTACAATGAGCAGTTCTTC. As protein: CASSYPAAFYNEQFF. The chain couples TRBV6-2 or TRBV6-3 to TRBJ2-1; TRBD2 might be the D (5 bases). With 2 bases removed from V and 3 bases from J, the gap between germline ends came to 11 bases. The CDR3 has 15 residues. Germline V CDR1 and CDR2: MNHEY, SVGEGT.

In DNA, the CDR3 is TGTGCCACCAGTGATACAGGCGAGACCTACGAGCAGTACTTC. Amino acids: CATSDTGETYEQYF. The V gene is TRBV24-1, the J gene TRBJ2-7; possible D gene TRBD1, 5 bases. V gave up 3 bases and J gave up 2 bases, with 10 bases separating them. The germline V gene has CDR1 KGHDR and CDR2 SFDVKD. The CDR3 extends over 14 amino acids.

This clone has a single count. The rearrangement joins TRBV5-1 to TRBJ2-7, with 7 bases aligning to TRBD2. V shed 2 bases, J shed 6 bases, and the junction held 17 bases outside the gene matches. The CDR3 totals 17 residues. CDR1 is SGHRS and CDR2 is YFSETQ in the germline V gene. The CDR3 coding sequence is TGCGCCAGCAGCTTCTCAGCAGGCGGGAGCGCTACTACCGAGCAGTACTTC. Translated, it gives CASSFSAGGSATTEQYF.

The V gene is TRBV16, the J gene TRBJ1-6; D remains unclear. The CDR3 loop spans 15 amino acids. Germline-derived CDR1 and CDR2 are KGHSY and FQNENV. Trimming took 4 bases from V and 7 from J, leaving 14 bases between them. The CDR3 sequence is CASSPREGGNSPLHF. CDR3 in DNA: TGTGCCAGCAGCCCAAGAGAGGGAGGGAATTCACCCCTCCACTTT.

The CDR3 coding sequence is TGTGCCAGCAGCTTACCGGACAGGGTCGGGTACGAGCAGTACTTC. This sequence encodes CASSLPDRVGYEQYF. The V and J genes are TRBV7-9 and TRBJ2-7; TRBD1 matches at 8 bases. The CDR3 totals 15 residues. From germline, CDR1 is SEHNR and CDR2 FQNEAQ (reference sequence). V was clipped by 2 bases and J by 4 bases; unmatched bases: 7.

Turning to this clone: Other DNA sequences within the sample encode an identical CDR3. V is TRBV29-1 and J is TRBJ1-2; unclear D gene. Germline V gene sequence: CDR1 SQVTM, CDR2 ANQGSEA. This CDR3 is 11 amino acids long. V was trimmed by 5 bases and J by 4 bases, leaving 8 bases between them. The CDR3 DNA reads TGCAGCGTTAGCACGGGCTATGGCTACACCTTC. It translates to CSVSTGYGYTF. Drawing the rest from reference TRBV29-1 and TRBJ1-2, the complete variable domain is SAVISQKPSRDICQRGTSLTIQCQVDSQVTMMFWYRQQPGQSLTLIATANQGSEATYESGFVIDKFPISRPNLTFSTLTVSNMSPEDSSIYLCSVSTGYGYTFGSGTRLTVV.

The rearrangement joins TRBV12-2 to TRBJ1-2. TRBV12-2 is designated a pseudogene. The CDR3 is made up of 18 amino acids. In DNA form, the CDR3 reads TGTGCAAGTCGCTTTTTTTTTGGGGGGCGGGAGGAAAGGTATGGCTACACCTTC. It encodes CASRFFFGGREERYGYTF.

CDR3 nucleotides: TGTGCCAGCAGTTACGGCGGGAGGACCCACAATGAGCAGTTCTTC. It encodes CASSYGGRTHNEQFF. This rearrangement joins TRBV6-5 to TRBJ2-1, with 8 bases lining up with TRBD2. The CDR3 is made up of 15 amino acids. Germline loops: CDR1 MNHEY, CDR2 SVGAGI. V gave up 2 bases and J gave up 5 bases; unmatched junction bases: 5.

The rearrangement joins TRBV7-3 to TRBJ2-2; 9 positions agree with TRBD1. Per germline, CDR1 SGHTA and CDR2 FQGTGA. The V segment lost 5 bases and the J segment 6 bases; nucleotides outside the gene matches: 4. The CDR3 length is 14 residues. The CDR3 here is CASSPGTGSGELFF. As DNA, the CDR3 is TGTGCCAGCAGCCCCGGGACAGGGTCCGGGGAGCTGTTTTTT.

The genes are TRBV7-2 and TRBJ1-5; no clear D gene. V was clipped by 1 base and J by 5 bases, with 15 bases between them. This CDR3 spans 16 amino acids. CDR1 and CDR2 from the germline V gene are SGHTA and FQGNSA. CDR3 DNA sequence: TGTGCCAGCAGCTTAGTTGGAGGGCGGGGAGATCAGCCCCAGCATTTT. This translates into CASSLVGGRGDQPQHF.

Only one count was recorded for this clone. The chain employs TRBV29-1 and TRBJ2-7; the match to TRBD1 covers 8 bases. The CDR3 has 14 residues. In germline, CDR1 is SQVTM, CDR2 ANQGSEA. V was pared by 7 bases and J by 3 bases, with 11 bases of the junction left unmatched. CDR3: CSATNAGQVYEQYF. DNA of the CDR3: TGCAGCGCAACGAATGCGGGACAGGTCTACGAGCAGTACTTC.

This sequence joins TRBV24-1 and TRBJ2-1; 9 bases map to TRBD1. Germline V gene lookup returns CDR1 KGHDR and CDR2 SFDVKD. The length of the CDR3 is 15 residues. Germline trimming cut 4 bases from V and 8 bases from J; bases unmatched to any gene: 8. The chain's CDR3 is CATSDTGTGRYEQFF. CDR3 DNA: TGTGCCACCAGTGACACCGGGACAGGGAGATATGAGCAGTTCTTC.

This clone occurred a few times. V gene TRBV9 combines with J gene TRBJ2-7; TRBD1 aligns across 8 bases. There are 15 residues in the CDR3. The germline V gene encodes CDR1 SGDLS and CDR2 YYNGEE. V lost 0 bases, J lost 4 bases, and 6 bases stayed unmatched. CDR3 sequence: CASSVGQGAVYEQYF. CDR3 nucleotide sequence: TGTGCCAGCAGCGTAGGGCAGGGGGCTGTGTACGAGCAGTACTTC.

The J gene is TRBJ1-1, the V gene TRBV5-6; the D gene is possibly TRBD1 (6 bases). The CDR3 spans 17 residues. Trimming stripped 1 base from V and 0 bases from J, with 16 bases between. From germline, CDR1 is SGHDT and CDR2 YYEEEE. CDR3 loop: CASSLRGSGALNTEAFF. The CDR3 coding sequence is TGTGCCAGCAGCTTGAGGGGGTCAGGGGCCTTGAACACTGAAGCTTTCTTT.

This clone appeared a single time. This chain uses TRBV9 with TRBJ2-5, with 8 bases that match TRBD1. Germline V CDR1 and CDR2: SGDLS, YYNGEE. V gave up 0 bases and J gave up 5 bases; unmatched junction bases: 9. The length of the CDR3 is 16 residues. DNA of the CDR3: TGTGCCAGCAGCGTAGCTGGGCAGGGGGCTTCTGAGACCCAGTACTTC. This encodes CASSVAGQGASETQYF.

This chain joins TRBV4-2 and TRBJ2-7, with D maybe TRBD1 (7 bases). The CDR3 contains 16 residues. Germline lookup yields CDR1 LGHNA and CDR2 YNFKEQ. The ends were cut back, 1 base at V and 4 bases at J, with 17 bases in the middle. For the CDR3, the DNA is TGTGCCAGCAGCCAAGCTACGACAGGGAGGTCTTACGAGCAGTACTTC. It specifies CASSQATTGRSYEQYF.

This rearrangement joins TRBV11-1 to TRBJ2-7; possible D gene TRBD1, 5 bases. Per germline, CDR1 SGHAT and CDR2 FQDESV (reference sequence). Trimming took 10 bases from V and 2 from J, leaving 12 bases between them. The CDR3 sequence is 12 residues long. CDR3 sequence: CAIRALAYEQYF. CDR3 in DNA: TGTGCCATCAGGGCCTTGGCCTACGAGCAGTACTTC.